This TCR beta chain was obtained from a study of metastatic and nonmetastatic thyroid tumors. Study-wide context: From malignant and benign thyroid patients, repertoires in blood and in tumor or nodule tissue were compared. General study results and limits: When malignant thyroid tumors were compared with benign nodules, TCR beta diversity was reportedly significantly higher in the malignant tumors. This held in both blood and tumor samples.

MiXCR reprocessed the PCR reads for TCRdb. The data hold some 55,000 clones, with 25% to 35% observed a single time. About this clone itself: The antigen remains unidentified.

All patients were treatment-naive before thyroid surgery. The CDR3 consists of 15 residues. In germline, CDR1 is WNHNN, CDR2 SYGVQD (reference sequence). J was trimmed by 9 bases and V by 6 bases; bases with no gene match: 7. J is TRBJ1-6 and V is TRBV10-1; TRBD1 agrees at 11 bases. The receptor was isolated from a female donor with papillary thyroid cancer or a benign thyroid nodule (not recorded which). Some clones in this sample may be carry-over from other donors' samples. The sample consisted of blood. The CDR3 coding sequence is TGCGCCAGCAGCGATGGACAGGGGGCCGGTTCACCCCTCCACTTT. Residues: CASSDGQGAGSPLHF.